This TCR beta chain was sequenced in a study of T cells after posttransplantation cyclophosphamide. Treatment was busulfan-fludarabine conditioning, a marrow graft, and cyclophosphamide on days +3 and +4. Assay: immunoSEQ multiplex PCR; the TCRdb copy retains only in-frame clones and omits some. The data show around 4,400 clones, with approximately 80% seen just once and around two fifths held by the top ten. The sequence was obtained from a male patient between 50 and 60 years old who received an allogeneic stem cell transplant from an unrelated donor, was CMV-positive, and had acute GVHD only. A subset of T cells may come from the graft donor. The input for sequencing was PBMCs, taken less than 30 days after a stem cell transplant with posttransplant cyclophosphamide.

CDR3 sequence (DNA): TGTGCCAGCAGCTTTAGTGCGGGCAATCAGCCCCAGCATTTT. Its translation: CASSFSAGNQPQHF. The chain couples TRBV5-6 to TRBJ1-5; D remains ambiguous. Trimming pared 2 bases from V and 2 bases from J, leaving 8 bases between. In germline, CDR1 is SGHDT, CDR2 YYEEEE. The CDR3 sequence is 14 residues long.